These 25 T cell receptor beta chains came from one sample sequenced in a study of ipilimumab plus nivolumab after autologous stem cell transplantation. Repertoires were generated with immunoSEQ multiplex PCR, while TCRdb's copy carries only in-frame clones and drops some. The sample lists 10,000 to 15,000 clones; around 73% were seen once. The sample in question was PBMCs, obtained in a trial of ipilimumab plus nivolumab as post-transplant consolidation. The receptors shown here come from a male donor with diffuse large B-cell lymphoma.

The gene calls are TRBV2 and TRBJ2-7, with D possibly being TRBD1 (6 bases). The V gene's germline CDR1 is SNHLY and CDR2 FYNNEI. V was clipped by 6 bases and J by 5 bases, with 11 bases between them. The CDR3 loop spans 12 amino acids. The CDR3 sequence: CASRGAIDEQYF. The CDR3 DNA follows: TGTGCCAGCAGGGGGGCTATAGACGAGCAGTACTTC.

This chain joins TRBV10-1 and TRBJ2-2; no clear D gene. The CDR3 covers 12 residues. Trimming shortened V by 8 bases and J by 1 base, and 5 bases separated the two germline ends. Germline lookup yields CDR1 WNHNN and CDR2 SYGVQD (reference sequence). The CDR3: CASRRNTGELFF. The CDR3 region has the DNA TGCGCCAGCCGGAGGAACACCGGGGAGCTGTTTTTT.

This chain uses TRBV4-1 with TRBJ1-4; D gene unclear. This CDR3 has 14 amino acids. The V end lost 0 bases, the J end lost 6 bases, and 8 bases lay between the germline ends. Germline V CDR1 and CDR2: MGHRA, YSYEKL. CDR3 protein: CASSQDRPDEKLFF. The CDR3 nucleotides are TGCGCCAGCAGCCAAGATCGGCCAGATGAAAAACTGTTTTTT.

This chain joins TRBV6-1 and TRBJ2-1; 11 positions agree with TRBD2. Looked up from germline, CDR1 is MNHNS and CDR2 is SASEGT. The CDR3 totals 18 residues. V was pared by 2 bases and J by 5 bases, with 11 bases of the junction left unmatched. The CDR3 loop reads CASSERGMGLAANNEQFF. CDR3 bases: TGTGCCAGCAGTGAAAGAGGAATGGGACTAGCGGCTAACAATGAGCAGTTCTTC.

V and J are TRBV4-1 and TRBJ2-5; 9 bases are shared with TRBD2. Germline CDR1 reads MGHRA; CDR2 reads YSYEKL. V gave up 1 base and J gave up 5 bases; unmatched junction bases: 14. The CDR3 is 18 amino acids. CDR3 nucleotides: TGCGCCAGCAGCCAAGGTGGGACTAGCTTCACCTCCAGGGAGACCCAGTACTTC. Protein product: CASSQGGTSFTSRETQYF.

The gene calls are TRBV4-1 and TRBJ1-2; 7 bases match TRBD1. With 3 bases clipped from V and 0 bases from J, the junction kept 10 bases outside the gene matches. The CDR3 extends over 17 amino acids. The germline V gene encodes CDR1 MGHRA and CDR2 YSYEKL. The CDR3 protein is CASSHAQGRGSNYGYTF. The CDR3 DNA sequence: TGCGCCAGCAGCCATGCACAGGGGAGAGGGTCTAACTATGGCTACACCTTC.

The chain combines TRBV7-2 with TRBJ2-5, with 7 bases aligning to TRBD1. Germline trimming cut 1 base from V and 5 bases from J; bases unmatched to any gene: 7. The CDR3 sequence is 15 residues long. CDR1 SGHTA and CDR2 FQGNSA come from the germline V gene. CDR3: CASSLGQGIWETQYF. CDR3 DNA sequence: TGTGCCAGCAGCTTAGGACAGGGAATTTGGGAGACCCAGTACTTC.

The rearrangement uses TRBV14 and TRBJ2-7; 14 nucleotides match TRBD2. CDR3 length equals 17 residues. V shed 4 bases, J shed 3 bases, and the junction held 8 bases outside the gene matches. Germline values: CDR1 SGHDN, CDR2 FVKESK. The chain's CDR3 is CASSPGLAGDLSYEQYF. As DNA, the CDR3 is TGTGCCAGCAGCCCGGGACTAGCGGGAGATCTGAGCTACGAGCAGTACTTC.

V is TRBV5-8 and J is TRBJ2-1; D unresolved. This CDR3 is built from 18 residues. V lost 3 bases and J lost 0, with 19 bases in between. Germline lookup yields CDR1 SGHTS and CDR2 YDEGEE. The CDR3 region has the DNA TGTGCCAGCAGCTCCCCCAGCTTGACGGGTCTCTCCTACAATGAGCAGTTCTTC. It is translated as CASSSPSLTGLSYNEQFF.

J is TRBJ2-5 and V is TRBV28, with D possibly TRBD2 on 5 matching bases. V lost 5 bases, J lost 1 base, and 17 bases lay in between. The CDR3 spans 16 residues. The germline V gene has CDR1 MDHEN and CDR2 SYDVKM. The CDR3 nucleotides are TGTGCCAGCAGTGGGAGTGGGCTAGTCTCCCAAGAGACCCAGTACTTC. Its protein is CASSGSGLVSQETQYF.

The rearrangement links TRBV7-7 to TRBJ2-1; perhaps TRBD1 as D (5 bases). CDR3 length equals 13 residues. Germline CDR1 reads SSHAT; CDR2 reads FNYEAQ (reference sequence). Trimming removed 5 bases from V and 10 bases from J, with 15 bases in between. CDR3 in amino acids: CASSPTGAGEQFF. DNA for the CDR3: TGTGCCAGCAGCCCGACTGGGGCAGGAGAGCAGTTCTTC.

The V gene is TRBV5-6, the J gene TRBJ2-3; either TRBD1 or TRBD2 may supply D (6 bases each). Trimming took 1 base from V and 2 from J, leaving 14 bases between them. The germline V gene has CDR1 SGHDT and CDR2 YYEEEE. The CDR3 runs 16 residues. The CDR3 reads CASSLLGGLLTDTQYF. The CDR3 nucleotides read TGTGCCAGCAGCTTGCTAGGGGGGCTACTCACAGATACGCAGTATTTT.

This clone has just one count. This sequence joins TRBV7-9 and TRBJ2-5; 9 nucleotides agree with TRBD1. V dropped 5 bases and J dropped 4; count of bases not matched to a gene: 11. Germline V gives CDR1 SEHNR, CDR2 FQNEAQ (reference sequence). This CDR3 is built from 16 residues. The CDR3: CASSQPPGQGGETQYF. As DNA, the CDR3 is TGTGCCAGCAGCCAACCTCCGGGACAGGGAGGAGAGACCCAGTACTTC.

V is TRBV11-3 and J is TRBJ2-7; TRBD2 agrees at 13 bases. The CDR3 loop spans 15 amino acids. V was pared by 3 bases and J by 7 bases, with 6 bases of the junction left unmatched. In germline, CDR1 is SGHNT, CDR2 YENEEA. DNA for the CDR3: TGTGCCAGCAGCTTCGGACTAGCGGGAGCGAGAGAGCAGTACTTC. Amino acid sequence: CASSFGLAGAREQYF.

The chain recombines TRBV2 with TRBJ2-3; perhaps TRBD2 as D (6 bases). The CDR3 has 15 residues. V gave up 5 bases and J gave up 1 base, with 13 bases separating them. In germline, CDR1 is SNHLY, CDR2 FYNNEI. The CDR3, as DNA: TGTGCCAGCAGTAATTTACGCGGGGGCACAGATACGCAGTATTTT. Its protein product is CASSNLRGGTDTQYF.

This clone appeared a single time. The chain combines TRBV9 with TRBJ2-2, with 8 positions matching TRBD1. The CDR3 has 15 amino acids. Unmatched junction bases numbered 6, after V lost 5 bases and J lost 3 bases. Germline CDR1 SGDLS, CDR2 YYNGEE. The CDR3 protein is CASSVGTGHTGELFF. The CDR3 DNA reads TGTGCCAGCAGTGTGGGGACAGGTCACACCGGGGAGCTGTTTTTT. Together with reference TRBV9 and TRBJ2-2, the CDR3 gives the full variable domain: DSGVTQTPKHLITATGQRVTLRCSPRSGDLSVYWYQQSLDQGLQFLIQYYNGEERAKGNILERFSAQQFPDLHSELNLSSLELGDSALYFCASSVGTGHTGELFFGEGSRLTVL.

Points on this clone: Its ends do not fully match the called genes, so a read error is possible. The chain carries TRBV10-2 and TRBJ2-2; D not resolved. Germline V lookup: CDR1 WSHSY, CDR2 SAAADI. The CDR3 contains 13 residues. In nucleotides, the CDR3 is TGCGCCAGCATTGAGCCGAACACCGGGGAGCTGTTTTTT. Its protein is CASIEPNTGELFF.

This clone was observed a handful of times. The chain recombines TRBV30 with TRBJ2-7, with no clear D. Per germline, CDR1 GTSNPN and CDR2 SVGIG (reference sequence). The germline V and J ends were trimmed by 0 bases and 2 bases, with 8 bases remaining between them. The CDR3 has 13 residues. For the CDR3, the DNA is TGTGCCTGGAGTGTGGCAGCTACCTACGAGCAGTACTTC. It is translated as CAWSVAATYEQYF. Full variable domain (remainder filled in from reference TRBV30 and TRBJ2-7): SQTIHQWPATLVQPVGSPLSLECTVEGTSNPNLYWYRQAAGRGLQLLFYSVGIGQISSEVPQNLSASRPQDRQFILSSKKLLLSDSGFYLCAWSVAATYEQYFGPGTRLTVT.

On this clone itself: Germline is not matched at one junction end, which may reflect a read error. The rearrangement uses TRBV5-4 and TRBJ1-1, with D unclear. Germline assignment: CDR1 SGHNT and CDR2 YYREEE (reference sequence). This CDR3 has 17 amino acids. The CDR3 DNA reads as TGTGCCAGCAGCTTGGATCTTATCCGGGCCCGGAACGCTGAAGCTTTCTTT. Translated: CASSLDLIRARNAEAFF.

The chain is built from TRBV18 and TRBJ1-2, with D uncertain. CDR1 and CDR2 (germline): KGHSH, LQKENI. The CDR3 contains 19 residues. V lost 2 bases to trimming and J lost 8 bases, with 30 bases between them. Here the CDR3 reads CASSPRIQAGGTPTRGYTF. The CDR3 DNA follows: TGTGCCAGCTCACCAAGAATCCAGGCAGGAGGTACCCCAACGCGGGGCTACACCTTC.

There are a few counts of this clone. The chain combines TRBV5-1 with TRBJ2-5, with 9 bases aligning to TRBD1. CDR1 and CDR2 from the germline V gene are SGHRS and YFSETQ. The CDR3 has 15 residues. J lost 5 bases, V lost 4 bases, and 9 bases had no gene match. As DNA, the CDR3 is TGCGCCAGCAGCCCCGGGGACAGGGCCTGGGAGACCCAGTACTTC. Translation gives CASSPGDRAWETQYF.

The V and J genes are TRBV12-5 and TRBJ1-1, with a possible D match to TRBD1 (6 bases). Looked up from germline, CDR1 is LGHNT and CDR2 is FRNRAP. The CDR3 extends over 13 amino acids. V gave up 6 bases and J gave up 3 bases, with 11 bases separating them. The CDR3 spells CASGQGWDTEAFF. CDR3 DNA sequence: TGTGCTAGTGGCCAGGGGTGGGACACTGAAGCTTTCTTT.

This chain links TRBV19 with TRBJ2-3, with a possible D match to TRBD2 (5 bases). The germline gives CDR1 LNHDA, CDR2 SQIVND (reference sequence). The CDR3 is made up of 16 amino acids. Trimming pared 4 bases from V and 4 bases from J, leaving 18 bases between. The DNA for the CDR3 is TGTGCCAGTAGTAAAAGGACTCTATTGGATGCAGATACGCAGTATTTT. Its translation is CASSKRTLLDADTQYF.

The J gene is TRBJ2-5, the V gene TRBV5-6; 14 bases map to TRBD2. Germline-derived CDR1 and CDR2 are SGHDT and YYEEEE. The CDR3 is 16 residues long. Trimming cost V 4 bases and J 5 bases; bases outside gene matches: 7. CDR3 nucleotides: TGTGCCAGCAGCCCGACTAGCGGGAGGGCCCTTGAGACCCAGTACTTC. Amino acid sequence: CASSPTSGRALETQYF. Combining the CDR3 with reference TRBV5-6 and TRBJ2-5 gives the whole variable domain DAGVTQSPTHLIKTRGQQVTLRCSPKSGHDTVSWYQQALGQGPQFIFQYYEEEERQRGNFPDRFSGHQFPNYSSELNVNALLLGDSALYLCASSPTSGRALETQYFGPGTRLLVL.

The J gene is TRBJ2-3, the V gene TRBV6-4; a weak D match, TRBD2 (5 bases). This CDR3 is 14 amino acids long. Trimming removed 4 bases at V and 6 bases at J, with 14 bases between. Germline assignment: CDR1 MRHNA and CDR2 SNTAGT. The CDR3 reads CASSAESTRDTQYF. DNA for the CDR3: TGTGCCAGCAGTGCTGAATCAACTAGGGATACGCAGTATTTT.